This entry features one T cell receptor (beta chain) sequence. These data belong to a study of blood T cell repertoires in COVID-19. About the study: Spain, Italy and the United States supplied samples that represented acute and convalescent COVID-19. PBMCs, B-cell-depleted T cells, or T cells were the source of the cDNA or gDNA that made up the material.

Methods used by the authors: By means of reference gene primer amplification, nucleated cell counts were estimated. The table came from immunoSEQ multiplex PCR; TCRdb's copy has only in-frame clones and leaves some out. V and J calls and clone size are given by that table; D and trimming were obtained from the DNA. Of fewer than 150,000 clones in the sample, roughly 79% were seen once. The TCR comes from a human donor in a cohort sampled during active COVID-19. The specimen sequenced was peripheral blood.

CDR3 nucleotide sequence: TGTGCCAGCAGCTTGGATGGCGGGGGGCGGTACGAGCAGTACTTC. Translating it yields CASSLDGGGRYEQYF. This chain links TRBV5-4 with TRBJ2-7; 8 bases agree with TRBD2. The CDR3 is 15 amino acids. The V and J ends lost 0 bases and 4 bases, in that order; junction bases with no gene match: 6. From germline, CDR1 is SGHNT and CDR2 YYREEE (reference sequence).